This T cell receptor (beta chain) derives from a study of cytomegalovirus exposure and HLA in healthy donors. A few counts support this clone. 13 Jbeta primers and 60 Vbeta primers were used for the PCR. This table comes from immunoSEQ multiplex PCR, and its TCRdb copy is limited to in-frame clones, with some not included. The profile covers more than 95,000 clones, with roughly 9% appearing a single time and 2.5% to 3.5% taken by the ten largest. The germline V gene encodes CDR1 LGHNA and CDR2 YNFKEQ. Trimming removed 1 base from V and 5 bases from J, with 15 bases in between. This CDR3 spans 16 amino acids.

The chain recombines TRBV4-2 with TRBJ1-5; D gene uncertain. The sequence came from a man aged 25 to 40 in good health and CMV-seronegative. Sequencing used PBMCs. The DNA for the CDR3 is TGTGCCAGCAGCCAAGCGGGCCCGGGATATGATCAGCCCCAGCATTTT. Its protein is CASSQAGPGYDQPQHF.